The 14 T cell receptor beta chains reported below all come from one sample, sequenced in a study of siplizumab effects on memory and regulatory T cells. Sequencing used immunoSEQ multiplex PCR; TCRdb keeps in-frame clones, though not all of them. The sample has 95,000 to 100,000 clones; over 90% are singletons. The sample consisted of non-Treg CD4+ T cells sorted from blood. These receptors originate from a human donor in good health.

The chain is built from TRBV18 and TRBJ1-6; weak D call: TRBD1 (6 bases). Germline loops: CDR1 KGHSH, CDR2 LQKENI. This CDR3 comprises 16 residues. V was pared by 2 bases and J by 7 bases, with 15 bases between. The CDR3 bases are TGTGCCAGCTCACCAGTTTCCACTGGGGGCAATTCACCCCTCCACTTT. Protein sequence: CASSPVSTGGNSPLHF.

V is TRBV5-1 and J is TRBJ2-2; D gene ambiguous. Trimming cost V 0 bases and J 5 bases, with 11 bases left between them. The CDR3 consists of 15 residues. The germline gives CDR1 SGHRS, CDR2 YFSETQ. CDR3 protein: CASSLVPGSTGELFF. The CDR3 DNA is TGCGCCAGCAGCTTGGTGCCAGGAAGTACCGGGGAGCTGTTTTTT.

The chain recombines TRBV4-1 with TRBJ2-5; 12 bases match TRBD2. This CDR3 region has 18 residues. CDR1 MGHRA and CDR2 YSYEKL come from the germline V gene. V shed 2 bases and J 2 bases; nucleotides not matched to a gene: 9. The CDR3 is CASSQLYGLAGMQETQYF. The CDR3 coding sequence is TGCGCCAGCAGCCAATTATACGGACTAGCGGGAATGCAAGAGACCCAGTACTTC.

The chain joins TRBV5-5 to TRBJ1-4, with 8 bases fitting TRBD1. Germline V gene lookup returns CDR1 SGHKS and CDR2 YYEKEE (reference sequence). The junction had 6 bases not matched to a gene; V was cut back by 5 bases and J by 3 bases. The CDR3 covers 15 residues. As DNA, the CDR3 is TGTGCCAGCAGTGGCAGACAGGGGTCTAATGAAAAACTGTTTTTT. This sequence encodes CASSGRQGSNEKLFF.

CDR3 in amino acids: CASSLAQETKAFF. In DNA form, the CDR3 reads TGTGCCAGCAGCTTAGCTCAGGAGACCAAGGCTTTCTTT. The V call is TRBV7-2, the J call TRBJ1-1; D call uncertain. The length of the CDR3 is 13 residues. Germline V gene sequence: CDR1 SGHTA, CDR2 FQGNSA. Deletions cut 0 bases from V and 11 bases from J, with 13 bases between.

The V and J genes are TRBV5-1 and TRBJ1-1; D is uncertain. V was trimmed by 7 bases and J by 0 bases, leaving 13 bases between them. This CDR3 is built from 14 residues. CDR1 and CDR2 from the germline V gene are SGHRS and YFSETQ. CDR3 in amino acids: CASAVQPLNTEAFF. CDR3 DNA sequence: TGCGCCAGCGCGGTACAGCCACTGAACACTGAAGCTTTCTTT.

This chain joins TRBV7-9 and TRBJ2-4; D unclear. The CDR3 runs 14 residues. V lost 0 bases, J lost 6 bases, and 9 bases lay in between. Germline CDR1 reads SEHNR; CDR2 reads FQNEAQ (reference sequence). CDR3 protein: CASSLAHRVNIQYF. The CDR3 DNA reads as TGTGCCAGCAGCTTAGCGCACAGAGTAAACATTCAGTACTTC.

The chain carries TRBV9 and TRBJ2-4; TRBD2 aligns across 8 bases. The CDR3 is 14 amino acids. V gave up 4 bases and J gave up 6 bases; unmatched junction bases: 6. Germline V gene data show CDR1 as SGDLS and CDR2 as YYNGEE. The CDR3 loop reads CASSPNLAGNIQYF. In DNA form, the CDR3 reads TGTGCCAGCAGCCCTAATCTAGCGGGAAACATTCAGTACTTC.

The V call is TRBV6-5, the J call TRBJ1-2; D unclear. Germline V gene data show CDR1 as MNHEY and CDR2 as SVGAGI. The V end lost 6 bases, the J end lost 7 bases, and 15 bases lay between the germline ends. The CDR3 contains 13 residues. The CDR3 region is CASSSTYSPGYTF. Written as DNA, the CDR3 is TGTGCCAGCAGCTCGACATACTCCCCTGGCTACACCTTC.

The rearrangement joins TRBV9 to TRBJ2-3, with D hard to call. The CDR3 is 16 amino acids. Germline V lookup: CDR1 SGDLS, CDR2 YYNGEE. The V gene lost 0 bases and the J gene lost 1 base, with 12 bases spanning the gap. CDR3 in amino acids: CASSVGPVAGTDTQYF. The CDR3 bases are TGTGCCAGCAGCGTAGGACCCGTCGCTGGCACAGATACGCAGTATTTT.

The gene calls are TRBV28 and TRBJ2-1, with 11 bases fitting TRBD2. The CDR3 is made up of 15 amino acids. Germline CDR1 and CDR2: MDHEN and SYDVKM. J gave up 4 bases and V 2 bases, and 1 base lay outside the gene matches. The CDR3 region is CASSLGTSGYNEQFF. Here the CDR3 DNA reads TGTGCCAGCAGTTTAGGGACTAGCGGTTACAATGAGCAGTTCTTC. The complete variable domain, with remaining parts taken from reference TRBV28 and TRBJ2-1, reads DVKVTQSSRYLVKRTGEKVFLECVQDMDHENMFWYRQDPGLGLRLIYFSYDVKMKEKGDIPEGYSVSREKKERFSLILESASTNQTSMYLCASSLGTSGYNEQFFGPGTRLTVL.

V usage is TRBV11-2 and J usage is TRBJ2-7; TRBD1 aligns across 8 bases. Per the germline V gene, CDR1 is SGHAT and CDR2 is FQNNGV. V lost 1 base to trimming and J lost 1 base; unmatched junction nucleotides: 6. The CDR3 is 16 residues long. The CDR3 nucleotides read TGTGCCAGCAGCTTAGGTGACAGGGGCCGATCCTACGAGCAGTACTTC. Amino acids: CASSLGDRGRSYEQYF.

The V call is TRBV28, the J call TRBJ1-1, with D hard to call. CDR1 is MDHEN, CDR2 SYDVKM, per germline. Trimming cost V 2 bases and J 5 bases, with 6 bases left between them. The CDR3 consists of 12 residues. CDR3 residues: CASSLGRTEAFF. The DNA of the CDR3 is TGTGCCAGCAGTTTAGGGAGGACTGAAGCTTTCTTT.

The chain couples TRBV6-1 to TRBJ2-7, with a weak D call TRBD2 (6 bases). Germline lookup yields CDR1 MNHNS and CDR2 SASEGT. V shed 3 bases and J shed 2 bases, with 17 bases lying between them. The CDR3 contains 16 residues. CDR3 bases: TGTGCCAGCAGTGACAGGGACGGGAGCCCTACCTACGAGCAGTACTTC. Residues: CASSDRDGSPTYEQYF.